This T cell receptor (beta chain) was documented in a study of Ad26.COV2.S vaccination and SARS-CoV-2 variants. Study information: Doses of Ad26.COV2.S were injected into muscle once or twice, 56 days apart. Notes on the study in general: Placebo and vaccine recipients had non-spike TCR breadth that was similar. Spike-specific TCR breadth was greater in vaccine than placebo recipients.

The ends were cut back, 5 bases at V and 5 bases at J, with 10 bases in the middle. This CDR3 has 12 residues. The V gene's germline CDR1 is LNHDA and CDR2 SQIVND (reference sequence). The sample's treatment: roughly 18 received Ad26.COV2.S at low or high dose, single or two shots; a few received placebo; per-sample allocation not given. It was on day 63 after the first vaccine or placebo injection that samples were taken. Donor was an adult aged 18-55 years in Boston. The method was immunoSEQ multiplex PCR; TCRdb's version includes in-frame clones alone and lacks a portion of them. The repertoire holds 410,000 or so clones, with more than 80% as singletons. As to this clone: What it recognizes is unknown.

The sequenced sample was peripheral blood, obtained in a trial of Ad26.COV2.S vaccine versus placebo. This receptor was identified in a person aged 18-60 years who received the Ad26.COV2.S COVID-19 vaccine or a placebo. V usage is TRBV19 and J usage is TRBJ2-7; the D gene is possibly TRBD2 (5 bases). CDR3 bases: TGTGCCAGTAGTGTACTAGGCCACGAGCAGTACTTC. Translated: CASSVLGHEQYF.